These 4 T cell receptor beta chains originate from one sample sequenced in a study of Ad26.COV2.S vaccination and SARS-CoV-2 variants. Repertoires were generated with immunoSEQ multiplex PCR, while TCRdb's copy carries only in-frame clones and drops some. The sample records about 350,000 clones, approximately 81% being singletons. This sample's treatment: some 20 received Ad26.COV2.S at low or high dose, single or two shots; 5 received placebo; per-sample allocation not given. Sampling was done on day 63 after the first vaccine or placebo injection. This material consisted of peripheral blood, taken in a trial of Ad26.COV2.S vaccine versus placebo. These TCRs come from a person aged 18-65 years who received the Ad26.COV2.S COVID-19 vaccine or a placebo.

V and J are TRBV20-1 and TRBJ2-1; no clear D gene. The CDR3 is 11 amino acids. Germline CDR1 is DFQATT and CDR2 is SNEGSKA (reference sequence). V lost 5 bases and J 7 bases, leaving 9 bases between the germline ends. The CDR3 nucleotides read TGCAGTGCTTTCGAATGGAATGAGCAGTTCTTC. Protein: CSAFEWNEQFF.

This clone appeared a single time. The chain employs TRBV4-3 and TRBJ1-4; D is possibly TRBD1 (5 bases). This CDR3 comprises 16 residues. CDR1 LGHNA and CDR2 YSLEER come from the germline V gene. V dropped 4 bases and J dropped 6 bases, with 18 bases sitting between them. CDR3 residues: CASSPPGPFSDEKLFF. The CDR3 DNA reads as TGCGCCAGCAGCCCGCCAGGGCCCTTCTCAGATGAAAAACTGTTTTTT.

This chain uses TRBV4-1 with TRBJ2-7; D is ambiguous. The CDR3 is 15 amino acids. Germline V CDR1 and CDR2: MGHRA, YSYEKL. Trimming pared 2 bases from V and 6 bases from J, leaving 17 bases between. CDR3 protein: CASSQSVPNVGEQYF. The CDR3 nucleotides are TGCGCCAGCAGCCAATCTGTCCCTAACGTGGGCGAGCAGTACTTC.

This chain uses TRBV4-3 with TRBJ2-3; weak D call: TRBD2 (5 bases). Germline values: CDR1 LGHNA, CDR2 YSLEER. The CDR3 contains 16 residues. V was shortened by 1 base and J by 4 bases, with 15 bases between the two germline ends. For the CDR3, the DNA is TGCGCCAGCAGCCAAGGACGGGAAACTTGGGCAGATACGCAGTATTTT. Protein product: CASSQGRETWADTQYF.